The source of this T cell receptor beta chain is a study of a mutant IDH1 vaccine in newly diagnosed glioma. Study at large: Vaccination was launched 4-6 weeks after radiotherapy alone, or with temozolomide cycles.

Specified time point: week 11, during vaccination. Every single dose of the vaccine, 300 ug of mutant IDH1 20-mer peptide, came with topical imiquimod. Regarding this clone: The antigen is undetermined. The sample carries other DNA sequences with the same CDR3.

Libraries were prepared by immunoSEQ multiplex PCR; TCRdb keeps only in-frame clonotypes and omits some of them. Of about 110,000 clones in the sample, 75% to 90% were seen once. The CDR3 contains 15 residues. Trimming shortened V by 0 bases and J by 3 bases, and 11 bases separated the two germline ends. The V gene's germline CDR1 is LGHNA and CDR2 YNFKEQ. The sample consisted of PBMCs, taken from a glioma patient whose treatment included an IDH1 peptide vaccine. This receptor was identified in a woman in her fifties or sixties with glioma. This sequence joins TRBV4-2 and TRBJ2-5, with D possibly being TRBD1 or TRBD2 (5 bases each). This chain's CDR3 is CASSQDRGREETQYF. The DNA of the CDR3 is TGTGCCAGCAGCCAAGATCGGGGCAGGGAAGAGACCCAGTACTTC.